This TCR beta chain came from a study of MAIT cells during Salmonella Paratyphi A infection (dated by TCRdb to the late 2010s). This clonotype is regarded as hyperexpanded (1% or more). The target of this receptor is not known. Base quality data are lacking; no much larger clone is found one base away. Explained via the paper, the time point label denotes: healthy control first sampling. MAIT cells were defined as Valpha7.2+ CD161+ T cells and identified and sorted by flow cytometry. Healthy adult controls were laboratory volunteers or leukocyte cones from the national blood and transplant service. For RNA extraction, about 4,500 to 10,000 MAIT cells from each sample were sorted straight into RNAqueous-Micro lysis buffer. To control for MAIT repertoire stability, healthy controls who were not challenged were sampled two times, 20 to 25 days apart. Lymphoprep gradient centrifugation was used to isolate peripheral blood mononuclear cells from blood samples and leukocyte cones. Sorting was done on either a BD FACSAria Fusion or a BD FACSAria III sorter.

Findings and caveats that apply to the study as a whole: Diagnosed volunteers showed more expansion or contraction among top five MAIT clonotypes than healthy controls (about 0.54 versus 0.13), suggesting infection-driven repertoire reshaping. Although the availability of volunteer samples limited sample sizes, the sizes were judged adequate for detecting differences between groups. MAIT TRBV usage was found to be oligoclonal, with TRBV20 and TRBV6 favoured, and appeared to be unchanged by infection.

V is pruned by 0 bases and J by 0 bases, leaving 2 bases of the junction without a gene match. There are 15 amino acids in the CDR3, from cysteine to phenylalanine inclusive. CDR3 DNA only is kept here, 45 bases in frame from base 1. CDR1 and CDR2 are drawn from the germline V gene: MNHNS, SASEGT. The library was generated by 5' RACE. TCRbeta was amplified in two PCR rounds using Phusion High-Fidelity polymerase, and the primers carried sample-specific barcodes. Template-switch cDNA synthesis with SMARTScribe reverse transcriptase and a TRBC-specific primer was used to generate TCRbeta libraries. The barcoded samples were pooled and then prepared using the NEBNext Ultra DNA Library Prep Kit for Illumina. Sequencing of the libraries took place on an Illumina MiSeq using the MiSeq reagent kit v2, 300 cycles. Per the authors' processing: Jemultiplexer was used to demultiplex reads by barcode, and MiTCR with default parameters handled the alignment. Non-functional sequences were removed with VDJtools, and each clonotype was defined by its amino acid sequence, with frequencies calculated from the assigned sequence reads. In the clonal space homeostasis analysis, clonotypes were binned by frequency as over-represented (0.05-1), large, medium and small. In-frame beta chains were kept once TCRdb had trimmed the public reads at Q25 with fastp and called clones with MiXCR. Every entry covers one CDR3 protein and lists the most common genes and DNA from its rows. V and J calls and clone size were set by TCRdb, not the authors. The sample data list 500 or so distinct CDR3 sequences, and around 42% of these were observed just once. The top ten clonotypes cover more than 40% of the sample.

Sequencing was done on a sample of MAIT cells from blood. The receptor chain draws on TRBV6-1 and TRBJ2-7; TRBD1 fits 7 bases in the junction. The clonotype originates from an adult in good health. The nucleotides are TGTGCCAGCAGTGAAGCAGGGGGCGGCTCCTACGAGCAGTACTTC. Translated, this gives CASSEAGGGSYEQYF.